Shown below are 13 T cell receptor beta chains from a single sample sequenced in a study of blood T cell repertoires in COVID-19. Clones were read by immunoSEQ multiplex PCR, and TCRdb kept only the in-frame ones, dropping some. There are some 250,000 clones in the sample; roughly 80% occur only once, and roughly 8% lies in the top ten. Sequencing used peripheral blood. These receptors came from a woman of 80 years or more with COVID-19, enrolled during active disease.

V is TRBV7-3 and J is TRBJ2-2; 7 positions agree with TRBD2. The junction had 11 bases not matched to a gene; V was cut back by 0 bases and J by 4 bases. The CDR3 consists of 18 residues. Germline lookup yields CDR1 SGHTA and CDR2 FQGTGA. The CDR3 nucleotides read TGTGCCAGCAGCTTAACAGTTGGGAGGGGCTTTGGCACCGGGGAGCTGTTTTTT. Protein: CASSLTVGRGFGTGELFF.

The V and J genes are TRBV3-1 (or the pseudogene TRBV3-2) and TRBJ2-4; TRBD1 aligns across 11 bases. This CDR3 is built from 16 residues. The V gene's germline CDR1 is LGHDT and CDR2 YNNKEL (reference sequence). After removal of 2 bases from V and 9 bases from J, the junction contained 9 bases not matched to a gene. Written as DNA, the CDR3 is TGTGCCAGCAGCCAACTCCGGGACAGGGGGTCAAGCATTCAGTACTTC. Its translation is CASSQLRDRGSSIQYF.

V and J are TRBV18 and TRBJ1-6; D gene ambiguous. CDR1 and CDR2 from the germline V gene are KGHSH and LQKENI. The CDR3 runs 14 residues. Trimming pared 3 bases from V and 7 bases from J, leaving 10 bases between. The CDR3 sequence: CASSPLQENSPLHF. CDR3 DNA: TGTGCCAGCTCACCGCTGCAGGAAAATTCACCCCTCCACTTT.

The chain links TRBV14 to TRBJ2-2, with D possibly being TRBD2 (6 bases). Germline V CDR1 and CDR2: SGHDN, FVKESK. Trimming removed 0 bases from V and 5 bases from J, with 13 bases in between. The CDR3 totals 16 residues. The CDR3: CASSQEGGLGTGELFF. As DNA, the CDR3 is TGTGCCAGCAGCCAAGAAGGAGGGCTGGGGACCGGGGAGCTGTTTTTT.

CDR3 loop: CASSSSAVNQPQHF. For the CDR3, the DNA is TGTGCCAGCAGTTCGTCAGCGGTCAATCAGCCCCAGCATTTT. V and J are TRBV7-8 and TRBJ1-5; no firm D call. V lost 6 bases to trimming and J lost 3 bases, with 12 bases between them. The CDR3 is made up of 14 amino acids. CDR1 is SGHVS, CDR2 FQNEAQ, per germline.

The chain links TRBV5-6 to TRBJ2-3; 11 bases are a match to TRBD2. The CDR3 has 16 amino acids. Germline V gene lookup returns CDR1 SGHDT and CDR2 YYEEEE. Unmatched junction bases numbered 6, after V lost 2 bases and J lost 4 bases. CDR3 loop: CASSLTSGSGADTQYF. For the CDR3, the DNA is TGTGCCAGCAGCTTAACTAGCGGGAGTGGAGCAGATACGCAGTATTTT.

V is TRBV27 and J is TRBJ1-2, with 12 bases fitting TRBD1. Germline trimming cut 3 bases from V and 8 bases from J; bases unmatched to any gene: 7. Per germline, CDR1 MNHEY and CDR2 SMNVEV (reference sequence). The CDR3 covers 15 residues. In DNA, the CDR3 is TGTGCCAGCAGTTTCCGGGACAGGGGGCGTAGCGGCTACACCTTC. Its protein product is CASSFRDRGRSGYTF.

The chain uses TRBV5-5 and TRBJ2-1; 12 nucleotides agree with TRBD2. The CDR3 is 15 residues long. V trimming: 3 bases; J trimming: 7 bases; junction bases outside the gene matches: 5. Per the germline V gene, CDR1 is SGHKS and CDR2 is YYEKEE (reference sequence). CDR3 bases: TGTGCCAGCAGCTCACTAGCGGGAGGCGAAAATGAGCAGTTCTTC. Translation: CASSSLAGGENEQFF.

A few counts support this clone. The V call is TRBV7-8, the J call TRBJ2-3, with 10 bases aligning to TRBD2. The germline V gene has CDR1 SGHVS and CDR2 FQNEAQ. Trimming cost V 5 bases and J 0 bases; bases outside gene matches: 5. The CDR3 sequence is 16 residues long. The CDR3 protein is CASSRAGGASTDTQYF. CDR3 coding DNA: TGTGCCAGCAGCCGAGCGGGAGGGGCTAGCACAGATACGCAGTATTTT.

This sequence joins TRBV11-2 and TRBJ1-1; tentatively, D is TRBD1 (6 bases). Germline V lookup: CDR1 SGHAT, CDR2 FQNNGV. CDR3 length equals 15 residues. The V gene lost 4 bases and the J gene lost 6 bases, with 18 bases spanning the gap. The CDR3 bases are TGTGCCAGCAGCTGGGGGGGCGTTAAGTTCCCTGAAGCTTTCTTT. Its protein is CASSWGGVKFPEAFF.

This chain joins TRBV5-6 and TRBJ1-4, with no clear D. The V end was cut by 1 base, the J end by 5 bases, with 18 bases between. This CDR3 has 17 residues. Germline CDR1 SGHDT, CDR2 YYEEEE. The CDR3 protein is CASSLRVGLTGNEKLFF. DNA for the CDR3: TGTGCCAGCAGCTTGAGAGTGGGTCTCACCGGGAATGAAAAACTGTTTTTT. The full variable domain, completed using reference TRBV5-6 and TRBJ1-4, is DAGVTQSPTHLIKTRGQQVTLRCSPKSGHDTVSWYQQALGQGPQFIFQYYEEEERQRGNFPDRFSGHQFPNYSSELNVNALLLGDSALYLCASSLRVGLTGNEKLFFGSGTQLSVL.

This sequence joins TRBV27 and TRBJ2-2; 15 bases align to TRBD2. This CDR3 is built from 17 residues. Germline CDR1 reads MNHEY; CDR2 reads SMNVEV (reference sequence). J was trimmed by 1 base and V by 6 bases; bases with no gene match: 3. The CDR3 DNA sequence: TGTGCCAGCAGGGGACTAGCGGGGGGAGGGAACACCGGGGAGCTGTTTTTT. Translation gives CASRGLAGGGNTGELFF.

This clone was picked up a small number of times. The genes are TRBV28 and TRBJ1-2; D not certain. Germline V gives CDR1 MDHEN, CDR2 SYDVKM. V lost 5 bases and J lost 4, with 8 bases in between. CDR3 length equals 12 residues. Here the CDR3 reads CASSPNLYGYTF. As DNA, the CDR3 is TGTGCCAGCAGTCCTAACCTCTATGGCTACACCTTC.